What follows are 21 T cell receptor beta chains derived from one specimen sequenced in a study of prognosis after radiotherapy for stage I lung cancer. With two-round multiplex PCR, TCR beta CDR3 sequences were amplified from genomic DNA. During first-round PCR, primers specific to each TRBV and TRBJ gene were used. TCRdb reprocessed the multiplex PCR reads with MiXCR, giving one entry per CDR3 protein. The sample has fewer than 25,000 distinct CDR3 sequences, 35% to 45% seen once. This material consisted of PBMCs, taken before or after stereotactic body radiation therapy (not recorded which). All receptors derive from a donor of 50 years or more with non-small cell lung cancer.

The sample holds many counts of this clonotype. This chain connects TRBV6-2 or TRBV6-3 to TRBJ1-1; D remains ambiguous. With 2 bases removed from V and 1 base from J, the gap between germline ends came to 5 bases. Germline CDR1 MNHEY, CDR2 SVGEGT. CDR3 length: 13 amino acids. Here the CDR3 reads CASSYKWNTEAFF. Written as DNA, the CDR3 is TGTGCCAGCAGTTACAAGTGGAACACTGAAGCTTTCTTT.

The chain couples TRBV20-1 to TRBJ2-1; D is perhaps TRBD1 or TRBD2 (5 bases each). The CDR3 is made up of 14 amino acids. V lost 6 bases to trimming and J lost 0 bases, with 12 bases between them. Germline assignment: CDR1 DFQATT and CDR2 SNEGSKA (reference sequence). CDR3 nucleotides: TGCAGTGCCCCGGGGCAAAGCTCCTACAATGAGCAGTTCTTC. It yields the protein CSAPGQSSYNEQFF.

This clonotype was seen repeatedly, ten times or more. This chain links TRBV29-1 with TRBJ2-3, with a possible D match to TRBD1 (5 bases). This CDR3 region has 15 residues. Germline assignment: CDR1 SQVTM and CDR2 ANQGSEA. V was trimmed by 6 bases and J by 2 bases, leaving 18 bases between them. The CDR3 nucleotides are TGCAGCGTGCAAAAATGGGGCCAGACCACAGATACGCAGTATTTT. This sequence encodes CSVQKWGQTTDTQYF.

This clonotype was recorded at least ten times. The chain uses TRBV6-2 or TRBV6-3 and TRBJ2-4; no definite D call. The germline V gene encodes CDR1 MNHEY and CDR2 SVGEGT. This CDR3 comprises 14 residues. The V end lost 8 bases, the J end lost 0 bases, and 11 bases lay between the germline ends. The CDR3, as DNA: TGTGCCAGCCGTACACTACTAGCCAAAAACATTCAGTACTTC. Its translation is CASRTLLAKNIQYF.

The rearrangement links TRBV28 to TRBJ2-7, with D possibly matching TRBD2 (6 bases). This CDR3 spans 16 amino acids. Germline values: CDR1 MDHEN, CDR2 SYDVKM. The germline V and J ends were trimmed by 5 bases and 1 base, with 18 bases remaining between them. The CDR3 DNA is TGTGCCAGCAGTGCACCTAGTTCAGGGAGGTCCTACGAGCAGTACTTC. Encoded protein: CASSAPSSGRSYEQYF.

On this clonotype itself: One base away lies a much larger clone, so this may be a sequencing read error. The chain carries TRBV5-1 and TRBJ2-5, with TRBD1 identical over 8 bases. The CDR3 covers 15 residues. Germline lookup yields CDR1 SGHRS and CDR2 YFSETQ. The V segment lost 5 bases and the J segment 2 bases; nucleotides outside the gene matches: 8. CDR3 sequence: CASREWTGYQETQYF. The CDR3 DNA reads TGCGCCAGCAGGGAATGGACAGGGTATCAAGAGACCCAGTACTTC.

This clonotype was recorded many times. The rearrangement joins TRBV5-1 to TRBJ2-1; TRBD1 aligns across 8 bases. Germline CDR1 reads SGHRS; CDR2 reads YFSETQ. The CDR3 totals 15 residues. V gave up 5 bases and J gave up 2 bases; unmatched junction bases: 6. CDR3: CASRAGGGAYNEQFF. In DNA, the CDR3 is TGCGCCAGCAGAGCAGGGGGCGGGGCCTACAATGAGCAGTTCTTC.

This clonotype has a count of ten or more. The chain is built from TRBV6-2 or TRBV6-3 and TRBJ2-7; tentatively, D is TRBD1 (5 bases). Trimming removed 6 bases at V and 3 bases at J, with 15 bases between. The CDR3 extends over 14 amino acids. CDR1 and CDR2 (germline): MNHEY, SVGEGT. This CDR3 reads CASRVGWGSYEQYF. CDR3 coding DNA: TGTGCCAGCAGGGTAGGGTGGGGCAGCTACGAGCAGTACTTC.

This chain uses TRBV3-1 with TRBJ1-6; D is undetermined. V was trimmed by 1 base and J by 9 bases, leaving 4 bases between them. CDR3 length: 12 amino acids. Looked up from germline, CDR1 is LGHDT and CDR2 is YNNKEL (reference sequence). This CDR3 reads CASSQVGSPLHF. As DNA, the CDR3 is TGTGCCAGCAGCCAAGTGGGTTCACCCCTCCACTTT.

The chain links TRBV5-1 to TRBJ2-1, with D possibly matching TRBD2 (6 bases). V dropped 0 bases and J dropped 0 bases, with 10 bases sitting between them. The germline V gene encodes CDR1 SGHRS and CDR2 YFSETQ. The CDR3 runs to 16 residues. For the CDR3, the DNA is TGCGCCAGCAGCTTGGGGGAGGTCAACTCCTACAATGAGCAGTTCTTC. This encodes CASSLGEVNSYNEQFF.

This clonotype was picked up many times. The gene calls are TRBV4-2 and TRBJ1-6; tentatively, D is TRBD1 (5 bases). This CDR3 has 18 residues. The V gene's germline CDR1 is LGHNA and CDR2 YNFKEQ. Between the trimmed V and J ends, which lost 0 bases and 3 bases, there was a span of 15 bases. The CDR3 protein is CASSQEPPREDYNSPLHF. The CDR3 nucleotides are TGTGCCAGCAGCCAAGAACCCCCCAGGGAGGACTATAATTCACCCCTCCACTTT.

This clonotype was seen at least ten times. The V gene is TRBV19, the J gene TRBJ2-7; TRBD1 matches 11 bases. The trim removed 5 bases at V and 3 bases at J, leaving 6 bases unmatched. The CDR3 has 15 residues. CDR1 and CDR2 from the germline V gene are LNHDA and SQIVND (reference sequence). CDR3 sequence reads: CASSPDRGLNYEQYF. The CDR3 DNA reads TGTGCCAGTAGTCCGGACAGGGGGCTCAACTACGAGCAGTACTTC. The entire variable domain, with the rest obtained from reference TRBV19 and TRBJ2-7, is as follows: DGGITQSPKYLFRKEGQNVTLSCEQNLNHDAMYWYRQDPGQGLRLIYYSQIVNDFQKGDIAEGYSVSREKKESFPLTVTSAQKNPTAFYLCASSPDRGLNYEQYFGPGTRLTVT.

This clonotype was seen many times. The gene calls are TRBV5-1 and TRBJ2-3, with TRBD1 identical over 9 bases. Per germline, CDR1 SGHRS and CDR2 YFSETQ. The CDR3 runs to 15 residues. Trimming took 2 bases from V and 3 from J; bases not matched to a gene: 4. The CDR3 loop reads CASSLQGARTDTQYF. In DNA, the CDR3 is TGCGCCAGCAGCTTACAGGGGGCTCGGACAGATACGCAGTATTTT.

In its sample, this clonotype was seen many times. V is TRBV20-1 and J is TRBJ2-1, with 16 positions matching TRBD2. The CDR3 extends over 18 amino acids. The germline V gene encodes CDR1 DFQATT and CDR2 SNEGSKA (reference sequence). Germline trimming cut 3 bases from V and 4 bases from J; bases unmatched to any gene: 9. The CDR3 DNA sequence: TGCAGTGCTAGTATGGGACTAGCGGGAGGGCCAACGTACAATGAGCAGTTCTTC. This codes for CSASMGLAGGPTYNEQFF.

This clonotype was seen ten or more times. The chain employs TRBV11-2 and TRBJ1-6, with D hard to call. Germline assignment: CDR1 SGHAT and CDR2 FQNNGV. The CDR3 is 14 amino acids. Trimming cost V 3 bases and J 6 bases, with 9 bases left between them. CDR3 amino acids: CASSLKGTNSPLHF. The CDR3, as DNA: TGTGCCAGCAGCTTGAAGGGTACTAATTCACCCCTCCACTTT.

The CDR3 sequence is CATQEQGARETQYF. DNA for the CDR3: TGCGCCACCCAGGAACAGGGGGCGAGGGAGACCCAGTACTTC. The chain uses TRBV10-2 and TRBJ2-5, with TRBD1 matching over 9 bases. The CDR3 has 14 amino acids. CDR1 WSHSY and CDR2 SAAADI come from the germline V gene. The V gene end was trimmed by 10 bases and the J gene end by 5 bases; junction bases not matched to a gene: 11.

This clonotype was picked up many times. The chain carries TRBV30 and TRBJ2-7; D assignment may be TRBD1 or TRBD2 (9 bases each). The germline V and J ends were trimmed by 3 bases and 7 bases, with 22 bases remaining between them. The CDR3 spans 15 residues. Germline assignment: CDR1 GTSNPN and CDR2 SVGIG (reference sequence). The CDR3, as DNA: TGTGCCTGGAGACCAGGACAGGGGCTAGCGGGGGAGCAGTACTTC. It specifies CAWRPGQGLAGEQYF. Supplemented by reference TRBV30 and TRBJ2-7, the full variable domain reads SQTIHQWPATLVQPVGSPLSLECTVEGTSNPNLYWYRQAAGRGLQLLFYSVGIGQISSEVPQNLSASRPQDRQFILSSKKLLLSDSGFYLCAWRPGQGLAGEQYFGPGTRLTVT.

This rearrangement joins TRBV27 to TRBJ2-3, with 8 bases fitting TRBD2. CDR1 is MNHEY, CDR2 SMNVEV, per germline (reference sequence). The V and J ends lost 6 bases and 2 bases, in that order; junction bases with no gene match: 4. CDR3 length equals 14 residues. The CDR3 region is CASSRRGATDTQYF. DNA of the CDR3: TGTGCCAGCAGCCGGCGGGGGGCCACAGATACGCAGTATTTT.

This clonotype was detected ten times or more. The rearrangement links TRBV19 to TRBJ2-2; D is perhaps TRBD2 (6 bases). V shed 8 bases and J shed 2 bases, with 15 bases lying between them. This CDR3 has 15 amino acids. From germline, CDR1 is LNHDA and CDR2 SQIVND (reference sequence). The CDR3 loop reads CASDQGSGNTGELFF. CDR3 coding DNA: TGTGCCAGTGATCAGGGTAGCGGTAACACCGGGGAGCTGTTTTTT. The full variable domain, its missing parts supplied by reference TRBV19 and TRBJ2-2, is DGGITQSPKYLFRKEGQNVTLSCEQNLNHDAMYWYRQDPGQGLRLIYYSQIVNDFQKGDIAEGYSVSREKKESFPLTVTSAQKNPTAFYLCASDQGSGNTGELFFGEGSRLTVL.

Remarks on this clonotype: The junction differs from germline at one of its ends, possibly a read error. This sequence joins TRBV6-1 and TRBJ2-3, with D perhaps TRBD2 (5 bases). Germline V CDR1 and CDR2: MNHNS, SASEGT. The CDR3 is 16 residues long. The CDR3 DNA sequence: TGTGCCAGCAGACCTGGGAGCGTGTCTAGCACAGATACTCAGTATTTT. It translates to CASRPGSVSSTDTQYF.

This chain uses TRBV5-1 with TRBJ2-7, with 10 bases lining up with TRBD2. CDR1 is SGHRS and CDR2 is YFSETQ in the germline V gene. Unmatched junction bases numbered 7, after V lost 0 bases and J lost 7 bases. The CDR3 contains 15 residues. The CDR3 here is CASSLGLAGAWEQYF. CDR3 nucleotides: TGCGCCAGCAGCTTGGGCCTAGCGGGAGCTTGGGAGCAGTACTTC. The variable domain in full, completed from reference TRBV5-1 and TRBJ2-7, reads KAGVTQTPRYLIKTRGQQVTLSCSPISGHRSVSWYQQTPGQGLQFLFEYFSETQRNKGNFPGRFSGRQFSNSRSEMNVSTLELGDSALYLCASSLGLAGAWEQYFGPGTRLTVT.